The clone carrying this TCR beta chain was seen a handful of times. Antigen: not known. The CDR3 consists of 14 residues. J was trimmed by 8 bases and V by 4 bases; bases with no gene match: 6. Germline CDR1 SGHDT, CDR2 YYEEEE. The data originate from a study of CD8+ T cells in alopecia areata. Extraction of RNA preceded its reverse transcription into cDNA, which served as the sequencing template. The table came from immunoSEQ multiplex PCR; TCRdb's copy has only in-frame clones and leaves some out. Of 170,000 or so clones in the sample, around 50% are singletons; the top ten hold roughly 12%. As for treatment: oral pan-JAK inhibitor, 5-10 mg twice daily. Overall study results and limits: Among the 100 top clones, expanded CD8+ clones, like scalp clonality, were significantly decreased by tofacitinib.

This chain joins TRBV5-6 and TRBJ1-6, with TRBD1 matching 7 bases. Sequences were derived from CD8+ T cells sorted from blood, sampled at week 24, from a patient treated with tofacitinib. The TCR originated in a human donor with alopecia areata. The CDR3: CASSRRQGHSPLHF. The CDR3 DNA reads as TGTGCCAGCAGCAGAAGACAGGGACATTCACCCCTCCACTTT.